Reported below is one T cell receptor beta chain. What it binds is not known. Only in-frame clones appear in the TCRdb table, and some are missing; sequencing was by immunoSEQ multiplex PCR. Of 2.5 million or so clones detected, around nine tenths appear once; the ten largest clones hold 0.14%. These data are taken from a study of shared clonotypes between healthy human individuals. Study at large: There were three CD4 naive, three CD4 memory, two CD8 naive and one CD8 memory plates per donor. Study-wide points: Donor clonotype sharing was expected to depend on sequencing depth.

CDR1 LGHNT and CDR2 FRNRAP come from the germline V gene. CDR3 size: 14 residues. Trimming stripped 2 bases from V and 9 bases from J, with 14 bases between. All donors qualified as healthy HIV-negative adults and had experienced no recent acute infections or vaccinations. Material for sequencing was naive CD4+ T cells sorted from blood. Subset denoted: CD45RA+ positively selected. This chain uses TRBV12-5 with TRBJ2-1, with D possibly matching TRBD1 (5 bases). This clonotype originated in a man aged 18-30 years in good health. CDR3 protein: CASGLSPGPGEQFF. The DNA for the CDR3 is TGTGCTAGTGGTTTGTCGCCAGGGCCAGGTGAGCAGTTCTTC.